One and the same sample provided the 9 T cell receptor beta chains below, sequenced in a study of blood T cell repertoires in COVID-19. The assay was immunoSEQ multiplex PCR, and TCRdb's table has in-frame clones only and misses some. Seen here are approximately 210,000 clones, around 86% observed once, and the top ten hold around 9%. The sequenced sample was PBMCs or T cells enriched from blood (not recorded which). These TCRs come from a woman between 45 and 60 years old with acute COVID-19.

The CDR3 nucleotides are TGTGCCAGCAGTTTCCTTCCAGGGGGCACTGAAGCTTTCTTT. This sequence encodes CASSFLPGGTEAFF. This chain uses TRBV28 with TRBJ1-1, with TRBD1 matching 7 bases. The CDR3 totals 14 residues. V shed 3 bases and J 4 bases; nucleotides not matched to a gene: 5. Germline assignment: CDR1 MDHEN and CDR2 SYDVKM.

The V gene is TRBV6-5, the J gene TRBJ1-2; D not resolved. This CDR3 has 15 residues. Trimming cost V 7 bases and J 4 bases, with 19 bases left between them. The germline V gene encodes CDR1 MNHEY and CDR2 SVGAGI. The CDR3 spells CASTTFDGAPYGYTF. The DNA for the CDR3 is TGTGCCAGCACCACCTTTGACGGAGCCCCCTATGGCTACACCTTC.

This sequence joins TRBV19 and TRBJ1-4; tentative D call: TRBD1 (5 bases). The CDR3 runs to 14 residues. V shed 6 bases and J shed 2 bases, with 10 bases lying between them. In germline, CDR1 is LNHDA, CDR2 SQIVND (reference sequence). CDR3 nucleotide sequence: TGTGCCAGTAGCGACAGATTCACTAATGAAAAACTGTTTTTT. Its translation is CASSDRFTNEKLFF.

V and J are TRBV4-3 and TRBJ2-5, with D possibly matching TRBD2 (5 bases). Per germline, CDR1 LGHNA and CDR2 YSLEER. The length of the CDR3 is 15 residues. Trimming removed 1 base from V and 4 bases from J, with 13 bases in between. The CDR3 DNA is TGCGCCAGCAGCCAAGGGTGGCTGGGAGTAGAGACCCAGTACTTC. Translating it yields CASSQGWLGVETQYF.

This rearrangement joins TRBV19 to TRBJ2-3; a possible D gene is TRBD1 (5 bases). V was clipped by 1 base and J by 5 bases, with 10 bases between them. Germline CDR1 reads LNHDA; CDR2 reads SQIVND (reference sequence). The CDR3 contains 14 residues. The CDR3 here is CASSIARGGDTQYF. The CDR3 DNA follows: TGTGCCAGTAGTATAGCAAGGGGCGGAGATACGCAGTATTTT.

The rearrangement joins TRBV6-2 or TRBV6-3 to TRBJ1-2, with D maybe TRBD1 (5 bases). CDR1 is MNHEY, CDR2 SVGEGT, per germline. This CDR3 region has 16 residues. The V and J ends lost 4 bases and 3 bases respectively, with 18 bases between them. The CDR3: CASSFYRYSKDYGYTF. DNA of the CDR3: TGTGCCAGCAGTTTCTACAGGTATTCGAAGGACTATGGCTACACCTTC.

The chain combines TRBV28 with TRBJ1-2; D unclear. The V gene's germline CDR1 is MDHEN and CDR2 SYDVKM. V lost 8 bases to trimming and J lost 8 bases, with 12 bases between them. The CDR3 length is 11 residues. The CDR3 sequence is CASSPFVGYTF. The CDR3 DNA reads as TGTGCCAGCTCCCCCTTCGTAGGCTACACCTTC.

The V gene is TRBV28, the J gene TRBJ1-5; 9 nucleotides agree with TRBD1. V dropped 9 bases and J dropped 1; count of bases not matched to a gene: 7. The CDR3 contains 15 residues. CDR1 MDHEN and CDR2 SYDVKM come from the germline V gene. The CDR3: CASKQGAGSNQPQHF. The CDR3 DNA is TGTGCCAGTAAACAGGGGGCGGGAAGCAATCAGCCCCAGCATTTT.

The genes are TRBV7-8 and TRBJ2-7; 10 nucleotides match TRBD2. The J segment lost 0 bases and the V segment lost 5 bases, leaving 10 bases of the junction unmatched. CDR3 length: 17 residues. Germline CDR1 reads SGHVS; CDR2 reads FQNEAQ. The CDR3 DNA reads TGTGCCAGCAGCCCTAAACTCCTAGCGGGAGACTCCTACGAGCAGTACTTC. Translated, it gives CASSPKLLAGDSYEQYF.